The sequence of this T cell receptor (beta chain) was determined in a study of T cell repertoires in cytomegalovirus infection (dated by TCRdb to about 2019). Study-level background: Recently identified HLA-C-restricted CMV epitopes, whose presentation resists viral immunomodulation, were targeted by peptide stimulations together with well-studied HLA-B-restricted epitopes. Donor HLA type was relevant to the analysis, as public TCR beta signatures indicated carriage of CMV infection together with the matching HLA type.

The CDR3 sequence holds 19 residues, the cysteine and phenylalanine included. The sequence is cut down to CDR3 DNA, 57 bases in frame from base 1. The V end gives up 3 bases and the J end 7 bases, leaving 18 bases in the junction not matched to a gene. The label giving this sample's treatment or condition can be read as: in vitro stimulation with specific CMV peptide epitopes to enrich CMV-specific T cells. Instrument on record: Illumina HiSeq 1500. Using fastp trimming at Q25 and MiXCR clonotype assembly, TCRdb reanalyzed the public sequencing data and kept in-frame beta chains. Rows are combined by CDR3 protein, so each entry shows the most common genes and DNA. This sample is represented by 100,000 to 120,000 distinct CDR3 sequences; about 33% of them were singletons. 41% of the sample goes to the ten largest clones. Worth noting for this clonotype: Its antigen is not yet known. Within one base of it there is no much larger clone, and no base qualities were kept.

Points the paper makes about the study in general: In both this cohort and an independent roughly 350-donor cohort, the cumulative frequency of public TCR beta family members distinguished carriers of CMV infection plus the relevant HLA type. In the ex vivo response, HLA-C-restricted CMV-specific TCR beta clonotypes were dominant, and in two of eight donors the single most frequent clonotype came from this HLA-C-restricted group.

The sample was CD8+ T cells from cultured PBMCs, taken from culture after CMV antigen stimulation. The chain is assembled from TRBV23-1 and TRBJ1-6, and 7 bases in between align with TRBD1. TRBV23-1 falls under the ORF class, with uncertain function. The clonotype was recovered from a human donor in good health (CMV status not recorded). Some clones in this sample may be carry-over from other donors' samples. The encoded CDR3 is CASSHSDITGAGLNSPLHF. The DNA is as follows: TGCGCCAGCAGTCATTCCGACATTACAGGGGCGGGATTGAATTCACCCCTCCACTTT.